This T cell receptor (beta chain) emerged from a study of T-cell memory formation after mild COVID-19. 5'RACE with constant-segment primers built TCRalpha and TCRbeta cDNA libraries with UMIs. TCRdb used MiXCR to reprocess the 5' RACE reads, holding one entry per CDR3 protein. This sample has 390,000 or so distinct CDR3 sequences; about 17% occur once, and the top ten carry 20% to 25%. Study-level findings and limits: Largely, contracting CD4+ clones fell within CM and EM, and contracting CD8+ clones within EMRA. In second-wave clones peaking day 37, SARS-CoV-2 specificity remained unconfirmed. Whereas later expanders leaned CD4+, clones contracting day 15 to 85 showed a balanced CD4/CD8 makeup.

In its sample, this clonotype was seen a few times. The antigen remains unidentified. The sequence was collected from a man aged 18 to 30 who had mild COVID-19 (a few samples of this study predate the infection). Cell type and time point are not known. The sample comprised PBMCs or a T cell subset sorted from them (not recorded which).

CDR3: CASSQERSTDTQYF. The CDR3 bases are TGCGCCAGCAGCCAAGAACGGAGCACAGATACGCAGTATTTT. The chain links TRBV4-3 to TRBJ2-3, with no clear D. The CDR3 extends over 14 amino acids. Germline V gene sequence: CDR1 LGHNA, CDR2 YSLEER. V lost 0 bases, J lost 0 bases, and 4 bases lay in between.